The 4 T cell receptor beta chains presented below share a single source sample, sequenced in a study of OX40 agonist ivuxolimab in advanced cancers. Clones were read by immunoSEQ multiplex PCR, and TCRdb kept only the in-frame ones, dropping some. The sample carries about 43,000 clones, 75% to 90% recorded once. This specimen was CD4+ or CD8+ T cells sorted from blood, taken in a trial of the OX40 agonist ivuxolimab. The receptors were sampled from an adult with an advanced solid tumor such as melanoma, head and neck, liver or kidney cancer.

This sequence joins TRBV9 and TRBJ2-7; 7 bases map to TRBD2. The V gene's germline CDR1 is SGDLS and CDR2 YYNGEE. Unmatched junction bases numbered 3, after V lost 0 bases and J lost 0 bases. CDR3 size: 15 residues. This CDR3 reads CASSVVASGSYEQYF. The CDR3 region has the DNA TGTGCCAGCAGCGTAGTGGCTAGCGGCTCCTACGAGCAGTACTTC.

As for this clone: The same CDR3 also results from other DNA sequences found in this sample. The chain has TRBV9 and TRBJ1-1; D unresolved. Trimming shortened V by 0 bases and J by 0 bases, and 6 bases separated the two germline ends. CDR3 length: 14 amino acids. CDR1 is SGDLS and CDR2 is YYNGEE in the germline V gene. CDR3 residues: CASSVEGMNTEAFF. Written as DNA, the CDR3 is TGTGCCAGCAGCGTAGAGGGAATGAACACTGAAGCTTTCTTT.

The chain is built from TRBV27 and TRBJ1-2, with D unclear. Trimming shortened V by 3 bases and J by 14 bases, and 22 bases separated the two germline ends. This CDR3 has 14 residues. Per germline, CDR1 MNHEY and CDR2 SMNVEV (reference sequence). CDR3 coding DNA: TGTGCCAGCAGTTTCCAGGCTCTCGACCGGGAGAAAACCTTC. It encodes CASSFQALDREKTF.

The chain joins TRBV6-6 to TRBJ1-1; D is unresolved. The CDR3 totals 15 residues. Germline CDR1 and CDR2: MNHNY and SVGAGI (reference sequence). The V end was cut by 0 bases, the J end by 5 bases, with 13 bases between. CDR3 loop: CASSYSFGVGTEAFF. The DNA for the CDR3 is TGTGCCAGCAGTTACTCATTTGGGGTGGGGACTGAAGCTTTCTTT.